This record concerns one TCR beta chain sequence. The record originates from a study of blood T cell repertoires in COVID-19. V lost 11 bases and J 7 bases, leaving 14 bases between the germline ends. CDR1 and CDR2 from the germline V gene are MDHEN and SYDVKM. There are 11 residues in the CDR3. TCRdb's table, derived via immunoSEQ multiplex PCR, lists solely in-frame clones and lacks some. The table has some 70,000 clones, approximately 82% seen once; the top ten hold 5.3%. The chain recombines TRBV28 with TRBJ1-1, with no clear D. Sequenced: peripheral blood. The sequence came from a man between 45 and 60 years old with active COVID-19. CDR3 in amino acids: CAGGERDEAFF. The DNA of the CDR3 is TGTGCCGGAGGTGAACGGGATGAAGCTTTCTTT.